This T cell receptor (beta chain) is from a study of T cells in localized non-small cell lung cancer. A remark on this clone: Its antigen is currently unknown.

Profiled with immunoSEQ multiplex PCR; TCRdb holds only in-frame clones, not every one. Of about 12,000 clones listed, under 90% are singletons. Study-wide findings and caveats: In adjacent lung appeared a median around 59 of the top 100 tumor clones. It remains possible that heterogeneity exists, since only one tumor region was sequenced. Elevated blood T cell density was associated with longer overall survival.

Trimming cost V 0 bases and J 7 bases, with 12 bases left between them. Per germline, CDR1 LGHNA and CDR2 YSLEER. CDR3 length: 14 residues. Sequenced material: peripheral blood, taken before any cancer treatment. The V gene is TRBV4-3, the J gene TRBJ1-2; D unresolved. The sequence was obtained from a male donor older than 55 with stage I lung adenocarcinoma. CDR3 loop: CASSQDRRTPGYTF. In DNA, the CDR3 is TGCGCCAGCAGCCAAGATCGGAGGACGCCTGGCTACACCTTC.